This T cell receptor (beta chain) was identified during a study of blood T cells in healthy people across ages. The donors, healthy Caucasians from Russia, were aged roughly 6 to 90. Isolation per sample recovered at least 7 million PBMCs. With a J-beta primer mix and a sample-barcoded 5' primer, a second PCR ran about 7 to 12 cycles. All samples gave at least 2.5 million CDR3-containing paired-end reads. A single record per CDR3 protein comes from TCRdb applying MiXCR to the 5' RACE reads. The table shows over 1,200,000 distinct CDR3 sequences, with approximately 59% occurring only once. Germline V gene sequence: CDR1 MDHEN, CDR2 SYDVKM. V lost 4 bases and J lost 3, with 15 bases in between. There are 15 residues in the CDR3.

The chain combines TRBV28 with TRBJ1-1; D call uncertain. Material for sequencing was blood. This clonotype originated in a man younger than 35 in good health. DNA for the CDR3: TGTGCCAGCAGTTCGGCAAGGGTTTTGGACACTGAAGCTTTCTTT. It specifies CASSSARVLDTEAFF.